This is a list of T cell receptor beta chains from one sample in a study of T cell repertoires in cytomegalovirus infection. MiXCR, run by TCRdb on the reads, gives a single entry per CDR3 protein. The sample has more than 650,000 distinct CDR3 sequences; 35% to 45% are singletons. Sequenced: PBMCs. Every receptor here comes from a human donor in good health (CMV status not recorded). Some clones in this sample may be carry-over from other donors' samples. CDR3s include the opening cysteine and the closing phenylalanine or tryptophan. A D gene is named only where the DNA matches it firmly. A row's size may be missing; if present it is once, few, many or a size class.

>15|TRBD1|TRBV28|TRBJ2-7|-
CASSFRDRGIREQYF
TGTGCCAGCAGTTTTAGGGACAGGGGAATCCGCGAGCAGTACTTC
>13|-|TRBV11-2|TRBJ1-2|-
CASSFGPLYGYTF
TGTGCCAGCAGCTTCGGACCTCTCTATGGCTACACCTTC
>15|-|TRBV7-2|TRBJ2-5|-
CASSLAGGQQETQYF
TGTGCCAGCAGCTTAGCGGGAGGACAGCAAGAGACCCAGTACTTC
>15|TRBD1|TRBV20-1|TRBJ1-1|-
CSARDPGTGNTEAFF
TGCAGTGCTAGAGATCCTGGGACAGGGAACACTGAAGCTTTCTTT
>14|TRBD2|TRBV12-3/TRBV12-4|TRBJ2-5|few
CASSISGRTETQYF
TGTGCCAGCAGTATTAGCGGGAGGACAGAGACCCAGTACTTC
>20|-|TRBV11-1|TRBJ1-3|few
CASTESGLRGEGVLGNTIYF
TGTGCCAGCACCGAATCAGGGCTACGAGGTGAAGGGGTCCTTGGAAACACCATATATTTT
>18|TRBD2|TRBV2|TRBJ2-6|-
CASRASGGPPRRANVLTF
TGTGCCAGCAGGGCTAGCGGGGGGCCCCCTCGGCGGGCCAACGTCCTGACTTTC
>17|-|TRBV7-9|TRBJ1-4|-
CASSPVMIRVANEKLFF
TGTGCCAGCAGCCCCGTTATGATCAGGGTGGCTAATGAAAAACTGTTTTTT
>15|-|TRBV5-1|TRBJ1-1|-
CASSQLGGSNTEAFF
TGCGCCAGCAGCCAACTGGGCGGATCGAACACTGAAGCTTTCTTT
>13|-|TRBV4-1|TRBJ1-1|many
CASSQVPTAEAFF
TGCGCCAGCAGCCAAGTGCCGACAGCTGAAGCTTTCTTT
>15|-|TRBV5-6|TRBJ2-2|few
CASSFQGPNTGELFF
TGTGCCAGCAGCTTCCAGGGCCCGAACACCGGGGAGCTGTTTTTT
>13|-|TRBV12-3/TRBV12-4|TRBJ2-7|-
CASSLLTISEQYF
TGTGCCAGCAGTCTACTAACTATTAGCGAGCAGTACTTC
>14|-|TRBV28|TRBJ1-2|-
CASRNWGGNYGYTF
TGTGCCAGCAGAAACTGGGGGGGCAACTATGGCTACACCTTC
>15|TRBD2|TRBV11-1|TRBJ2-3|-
CDSSWTRGSTDTQYF
TGTGACAGCAGCTGGACTAGGGGAAGCACAGATACGCAGTATTTT
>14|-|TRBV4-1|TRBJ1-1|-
CASSQEGQNTEAFF
TGCGCCAGCAGCCAAGAAGGACAGAACACTGAAGCTTTCTTT
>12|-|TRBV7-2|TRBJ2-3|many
CASSLPSDTQYF
TGTGCCAGCAGCTTACCGTCAGATACGCAGTATTTT
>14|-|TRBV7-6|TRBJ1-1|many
CASSRGAENTEAFF
TGTGCCAGCTCCAGGGGCGCAGAGAACACTGAAGCTTTCTTT
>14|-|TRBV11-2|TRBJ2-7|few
CASSLDPAGYEQYF
TGTGCCAGCAGCTTAGATCCAGCGGGCTACGAGCAGTACTTC
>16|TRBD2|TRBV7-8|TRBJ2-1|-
CASSRGLAGTYNEQFF
TGTGCCAGCAGCCGGGGACTAGCGGGAACCTACAATGAGCAGTTCTTC
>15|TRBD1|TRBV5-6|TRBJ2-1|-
CASSIGTGPYNEQFF
TGTGCCAGCAGCATCGGGACAGGGCCATACAATGAGCAGTTCTTC
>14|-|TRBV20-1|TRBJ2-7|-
CSAPPAGSSYEQYF
TGCAGTGCTCCCCCGGCAGGGAGCTCCTACGAGCAGTACTTC
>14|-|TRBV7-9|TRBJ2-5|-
CASSLEVVRETQYF
TGTGCCAGCAGCTTAGAGGTAGTACGAGAGACCCAGTACTTC
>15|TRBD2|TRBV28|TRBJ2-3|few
CASSDGAGVTDTQYF
TGTGCCAGCTCGGACGGAGCGGGAGTGACAGATACGCAGTATTTT
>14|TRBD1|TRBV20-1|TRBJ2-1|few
CSAGRDRGGNEQFF
TGCAGTGCTGGAAGGGACAGGGGGGGTAATGAGCAGTTCTTC
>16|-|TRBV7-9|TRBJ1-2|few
CASSLVLLLGHYGYTF
TGTGCCAGCAGCTTAGTACTCCTCCTGGGCCACTATGGCTACACCTTC
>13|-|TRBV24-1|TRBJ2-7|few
CATSGAGTYEQYF
TGTGCCACCAGTGGAGCCGGGACCTACGAGCAGTACTTC
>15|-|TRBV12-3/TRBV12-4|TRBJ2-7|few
CASSSDRHGGYEQYF
TGTGCCAGCAGTTCAGACAGGCATGGGGGCTACGAGCAGTACTTC
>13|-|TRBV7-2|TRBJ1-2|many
CASSPRTPYGYTF
TGTGCCAGCAGCCCGCGGACCCCCTATGGCTACACCTTC
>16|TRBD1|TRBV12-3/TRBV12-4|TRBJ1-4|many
CASSRGQAATNEKLFF
TGTGCCAGCAGTAGAGGACAGGCTGCAACTAATGAAAAACTGTTTTTT
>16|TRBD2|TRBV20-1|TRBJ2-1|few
CSAPDYSGSSYNEQFF
TGCAGTGCTCCAGATTATAGCGGGAGCTCCTACAATGAGCAGTTCTTC
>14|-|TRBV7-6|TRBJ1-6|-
CASSARGGTSTLHF
TGTGCCAGCAGCGCCCGAGGGGGTACGTCGACCCTCCACTTT
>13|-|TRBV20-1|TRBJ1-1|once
CSAGGTLNTEAFF
TGCAGTGCAGGTGGGACTTTGAACACTGAAGCTTTCTTT
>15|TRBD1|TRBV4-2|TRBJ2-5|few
CASSQGTGGEETQYF
TGTGCCAGCAGCCAGGGGACAGGGGGCGAGGAGACCCAGTACTTC
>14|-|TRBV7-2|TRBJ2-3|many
CASSLFRETDTQYF
TGTGCCAGCAGCTTATTCAGGGAGACAGATACGCAGTATTTT
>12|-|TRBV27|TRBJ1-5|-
CASQQGNQPQHF
TGTGCCAGTCAACAGGGCAATCAGCCCCAGCATTTT
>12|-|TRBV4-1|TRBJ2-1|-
CASSQVVSEQFF
TGCGCCAGCAGCCAAGTAGTATCGGAGCAGTTCTTC
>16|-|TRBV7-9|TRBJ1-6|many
CASSFGGRGINSPLHF
TGTGCCAGCAGCTTCGGCGGACGGGGTATTAATTCACCCCTCCACTTT
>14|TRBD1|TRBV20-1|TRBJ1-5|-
CSATTGGVYQPQHF
TGCAGTGCTACCACAGGGGGGGTATATCAGCCCCAGCATTTT
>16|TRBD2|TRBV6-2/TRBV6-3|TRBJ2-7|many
CASSNLRTSGSYEQYF
TGTGCCAGCAGTAACCTCCGGACTAGCGGGTCCTACGAGCAGTACTTC
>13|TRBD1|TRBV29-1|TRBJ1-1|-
CSVERDRGTEAFF
TGCAGCGTTGAAAGGGACAGGGGCACTGAAGCTTTCTTT
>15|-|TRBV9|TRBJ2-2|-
CASSGEQGNTGELFF
TGTGCCAGCAGCGGAGAACAGGGGAACACCGGGGAGCTGTTTTTT
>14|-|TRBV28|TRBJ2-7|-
CASSFSGTTYEQYF
TGTGCCAGCAGTTTCTCCGGAACCACCTACGAGCAGTACTTC
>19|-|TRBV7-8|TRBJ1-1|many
CASSPSGAVWSGMNTEAFF
TGTGCCAGCAGCCCATCCGGGGCTGTTTGGAGCGGAATGAACACTGAAGCTTTCTTT
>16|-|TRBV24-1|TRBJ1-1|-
CATVGRSGGAGTEAFF
TGTGCCACCGTGGGGCGGTCTGGGGGCGCGGGAACTGAAGCTTTCTTT
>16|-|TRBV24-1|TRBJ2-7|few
CATSDPSTDSSYEQYF
TGTGCCACCAGTGATCCATCTACGGACAGCTCCTACGAGCAGTACTTC
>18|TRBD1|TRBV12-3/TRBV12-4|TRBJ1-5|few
CASSLALGQGTGNQPQHF
TGTGCCAGCAGTTTAGCTTTGGGACAGGGGACCGGCAATCAGCCCCAGCATTTT
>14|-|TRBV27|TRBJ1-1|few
CASSWAAGRAEAFF
TGTGCCAGCAGTTGGGCAGCGGGGAGGGCTGAAGCTTTCTTT
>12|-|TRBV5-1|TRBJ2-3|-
CASSGRTDTQYF
TGCGCCAGCAGCGGTAGGACAGATACGCAGTATTTT
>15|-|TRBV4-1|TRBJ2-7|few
CASSQVWDGTYEQYF
TGCGCCAGCAGCCAAGTCTGGGACGGGACCTACGAGCAGTACTTC
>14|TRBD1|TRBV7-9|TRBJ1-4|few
CASSQGQRNEKLFF
TGTGCCAGCAGCCAGGGACAGCGTAATGAAAAACTGTTTTTT
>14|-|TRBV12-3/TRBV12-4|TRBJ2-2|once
CASSLQLGTGELFF
TGTGCCAGCAGTCTCCAACTGGGCACCGGGGAGCTGTTTTTT
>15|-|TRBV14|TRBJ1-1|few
CASSQQGIVSTEAFF
TGTGCCAGCAGCCAACAGGGGATCGTGAGCACTGAAGCTTTCTTT
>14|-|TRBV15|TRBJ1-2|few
CATSRAAGKDGYTF
TGTGCCACCAGCAGAGCGGCAGGGAAGGATGGCTACACCTTC
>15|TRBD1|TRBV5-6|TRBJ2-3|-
CASSVQGVLTDTQYF
TGTGCCAGCAGCGTACAGGGGGTGCTAACAGATACGCAGTATTTT